The sequence of this T cell receptor (beta chain) was determined in a study of CD8+CD57+ T cells in acquired aplastic anemia. Study-level background: The average read count for CD4+ cells in healthy donors was around 11 million.

This clonotype has just a few counts. CDR3 and TCR beta VDJ profiling relied on a genomic DNA template. Using its own MiXCR run on the reads, TCRdb lists one record per CDR3 protein. The sample holds some 190,000 distinct CDR3 sequences, 45% to 50% seen once. The CDR3 length is 14 residues. V was clipped by 5 bases and J by 3 bases; unmatched bases: 9. The germline V gene encodes CDR1 DFQATT and CDR2 SNEGSKA (reference sequence). The V gene is TRBV20-1, the J gene TRBJ2-7; 8 nucleotides line up with TRBD1. This receptor was obtained from a human donor in good health. Sequencing was done on a sample of sorted CD4+, CD8+, or CD8+CD57+ T cells (not recorded which) from PBMCs. CDR3 protein: CSAVELGQGYEQYF. Written as DNA, the CDR3 is TGCAGTGCTGTTGAACTCGGACAGGGCTACGAGCAGTACTTC.